Listed below are T cell receptor beta chains from one sample, sequenced in a study of cytomegalovirus exposure and HLA in healthy donors. TCRdb's table, derived via immunoSEQ multiplex PCR, lists solely in-frame clones and lacks some. Of some 30,000 clones listed, just under 90% are singletons. The specimen was PBMCs. The receptor set was obtained from a boy between 5 and 17 years old in good health and CMV-seronegative. The CDR3 runs from the conserved cysteine through the conserved F or W. D genes are given only for firm matches. Clone size appears in some rows only: once, few, many, or a class for an expanded clone.

j_call | d_call | clone_size | v_call | cdr3_aa | cdr3_nt
TRBJ1-2 | TRBD1 | - | TRBV6-5 | CASSETGIYGYTF | TGTGCCAGCAGCGAGACAGGGATCTATGGCTACACCTTC
TRBJ2-4 | - | once | TRBV6-1 | CASSEERSRSIQYF | TGTGCCAGCAGTGAAGAGAGGAGCCGGAGCATTCAGTACTTC
TRBJ2-1 | TRBD2 | once | TRBV28 | CASSVYSGGEQFF | TGTGCCAGCAGTGTTTATAGCGGGGGCGAGCAGTTCTTC
TRBJ1-1 | - | few | TRBV6-5 | CASSYWQNTEAFF | TGTGCCAGCAGTTACTGGCAGAACACTGAAGCTTTCTTT
TRBJ1-1 | - | - | TRBV19 | CASSPRATNTEAFF | TGTGCCAGTAGTCCCAGGGCCACGAACACTGAAGCTTTCTTT
TRBJ2-7 | TRBD1 | - | TRBV27 | CASRRTGPLYEQYF | TGTGCCAGCAGACGGACAGGTCCCCTCTACGAGCAGTACTTC
TRBJ1-5 | - | - | TRBV7-9 | CSSSYGDQPQHF | TGTTCCAGCAGTTACGGGGATCAGCCCCAGCATTTT
TRBJ2-3 | TRBD2 | once | TRBV9 | CASSAAGGGTSTDTQYF | TGTGCCAGCAGCGCCGCTGGCGGGGGGACTAGCACAGATACGCAGTATTTT
TRBJ2-2 | TRBD1 | - | TRBV13 | CASSLDRGPTGELFF | TGTGCCAGCAGCTTAGACAGGGGGCCCACCGGGGAGCTGTTTTTT
TRBJ2-3 | TRBD1 | - | TRBV28 | CASSLRRTGRDTQYF | TGTGCCAGCAGTTTAAGGAGGACAGGGAGGGATACGCAGTATTTT
TRBJ2-7 | TRBD2 | - | TRBV2 | CASSAGGGSYEQYF | TGTGCCAGCAGTGCTGGCGGGGGGTCCTACGAGCAGTACTTC
TRBJ1-1 | - | once | TRBV5-4 | CASSNNPGASTEAFF | TGTGCCAGCAGCAATAATCCAGGGGCCAGTACTGAAGCTTTCTTT
TRBJ1-2 | TRBD1 | - | TRBV19 | CASSVQGAIYGYTF | TGTGCCAGTAGTGTCCAGGGGGCTATCTACGGCTACACCTTC
TRBJ2-3 | TRBD2 | - | TRBV15 | CATSRDESSGGPTDTQYF | TGTGCCACCAGCAGAGATGAGAGTAGCGGGGGGCCCACAGATACGCAGTATTTT
TRBJ2-3 | TRBD2 | - | TRBV6-6 | CASSYSLAGAVDTQYF | TGTGCCAGCAGTTACTCGCTAGCGGGGGCCGTAGATACGCAGTATTTT
TRBJ2-2 | TRBD1 | - | TRBV19 | CASSIEYTGGPHTGELFF | TGTGCCAGTAGTATAGAGTACACAGGGGGTCCTCACACCGGGGAGCTGTTTTTT
TRBJ2-7 | - | - | TRBV4-2 | CASSQDLGTNYEQYF | TGTGCCAGCAGCCAAGATCTGGGGACAAACTACGAGCAGTACTTC
TRBJ2-1 | - | - | TRBV18 | CASSPPVGERDEQFF | TGTGCCAGCTCACCACCGGTGGGAGAGCGGGATGAGCAGTTCTTC
TRBJ1-6 | - | - | TRBV27 | CASSLGGHSPLHF | TGTGCCAGCAGTTTGGGAGGTCATTCACCCCTCCACTTT
TRBJ2-7 | TRBD1 | - | TRBV10-1 | CASSVGTGGSPYEQYF | TGCGCCAGCAGTGTAGGGACAGGGGGCAGCCCCTACGAGCAGTACTTC
TRBJ1-2 | - | - | TRBV30 | CAWSVPTGANYGYTF | TGTGCCTGGAGTGTACCCACAGGAGCTAACTATGGCTACACCTTC
TRBJ1-6 | - | - | TRBV13 | CASSWAGGGSALHF | TGTGCCAGCAGCTGGGCAGGTGGGGGCTCGGCCCTCCACTTT
TRBJ1-4 | - | - | TRBV7-2 | CASSEGGSNEKPFF | TGTGCCAGCAGCGAAGGCGGGTCTAATGAAAAACCGTTTTTT
TRBJ1-2 | - | - | TRBV7-9 | CSSSLPEGRGYTF | TGTTCCAGCAGCCTCCCGGAGGGCCGGGGCTACACCTTC
TRBJ2-7 | TRBD2 | - | TRBV10-2 | CASSGLAGAAYEQYF | TGCGCCAGCAGCGGACTAGCGGGGGCCGCCTACGAGCAGTACTTC
TRBJ1-1 | - | - | TRBV7-9 | CASTTPPGHKNTEAFF | TGTGCCAGCACCACCCCCCCAGGACACAAGAACACTGAAGCTTTCTTT
TRBJ1-5 | - | - | TRBV18 | CASSPRGFGQPQHF | TGTGCCAGCTCACCACGAGGGTTCGGGCAGCCCCAGCATTTT
TRBJ2-5 | - | - | TRBV6-6 | CASSYSTGTKETQYF | TGTGCCAGCAGTTACTCGACTGGCACCAAAGAGACCCAGTACTTC
TRBJ1-1 | TRBD1 | - | TRBV2 | CASNSRTGGSENTEAFF | TGTGCCAGCAACTCCCGGACAGGGGGCTCAGAGAACACTGAAGCTTTCTTT
TRBJ2-1 | - | - | TRBV14 | CASSPILPERYNEQFF | TGTGCCAGCAGCCCGATACTACCGGAGCGTTACAATGAGCAGTTCTTC
TRBJ2-7 | TRBD1 | once | TRBV7-9 | CASSMQTGVSYEQYF | TGTGCCAGCAGCATGCAGACAGGGGTGTCCTACGAGCAGTACTTC
TRBJ1-4 | TRBD1 | - | TRBV25-1 | CASSVTSGTGGNEKLFF | TGTGCCAGCAGTGTGACGAGCGGGACAGGGGGTAATGAAAAACTGTTTTTT
TRBJ2-7 | - | - | TRBV4-1 | CASSPTESYEQYF | TGCGCCAGCAGCCCGACAGAATCCTACGAGCAGTACTTC
TRBJ1-2 | - | - | TRBV27 | CASSLNRASEGYGYTF | TGTGCCAGCAGTTTGAACCGGGCCTCAGAGGGCTATGGCTACACCTTC
TRBJ1-5 | - | - | TRBV4-1 | CASSQEGRNSNQPQHF | TGCGCCAGCAGCCAAGAGGGCCGTAATAGCAATCAGCCCCAGCATTTT
TRBJ2-7 | - | - | TRBV5-6 | CASSSNYEQYF | TGTGCCAGCAGCTCCAACTACGAGCAGTACTTC
TRBJ1-5 | TRBD1 | - | TRBV10-1 | CASSGTGGNQPQHF | TGCGCCAGCAGTGGGACAGGGGGCAATCAGCCCCAGCATTTT
TRBJ2-7 | - | once | TRBV21-1 | CASSIRRGRNEQYF | TGTGCCAGCAGCATACGGAGAGGGAGGAACGAGCAGTACTTC
TRBJ1-3 | - | - | TRBV7-9 | CASSLDSSTGNTIYF | TGTGCCAGCAGCTTAGACAGTTCGACTGGAAACACCATATATTTT
TRBJ2-7 | TRBD1 | - | TRBV4-1 | CASSQEPGQAYEQYF | TGCGCCAGCAGCCAAGAACCGGGACAGGCCTACGAGCAGTACTTC
TRBJ2-5 | - | few | TRBV11-2 | CASSLWEPMEAQYF | TGTGCCAGCAGCTTATGGGAGCCTATGGAGGCCCAGTACTTC
TRBJ1-2 | - | - | TRBV5-4 | CASGLNGGYTF | TGTGCCAGCGGCTTGAACGGTGGCTACACCTTC
TRBJ1-2 | TRBD1 | - | TRBV27 | CASSLRGADYGYTF | TGTGCCAGCAGTCTCAGGGGGGCGGACTATGGCTACACCTTC
TRBJ1-5 | TRBD1 | - | TRBV15 | CATSRDRGSNQPQHF | TGTGCCACCAGCAGAGACAGGGGGAGCAATCAGCCCCAGCATTTT
TRBJ1-5 | TRBD1 | - | TRBV19 | CASSTGESRNQPQHF | TGTGCCAGCTCAACAGGGGAAAGTCGCAATCAGCCCCAGCATTTT
TRBJ2-7 | TRBD1 | - | TRBV28 | CASSPTGNYEQYF | TGTGCCAGCAGTCCGACAGGGAACTACGAGCAGTACTTC
TRBJ2-5 | - | - | TRBV4-2 | CASGVKETQYF | TGTGCCAGTGGAGTGAAGGAGACCCAGTACTTC
TRBJ2-7 | TRBD2 | - | TRBV2 | CASRRTSGGSYEQYF | TGTGCCAGCAGGAGGACTAGCGGGGGGTCCTACGAGCAGTACTTC
TRBJ2-1 | TRBD2 | - | TRBV7-9 | CASSLLGGGMSDEQFF | TGTGCCAGCAGCTTACTTGGCGGGGGGATGTCGGATGAGCAGTTCTTC
TRBJ1-2 | - | - | TRBV6-5 | CASSALNYGYTF | TGTGCCAGCAGTGCACTAAACTATGGCTACACCTTC